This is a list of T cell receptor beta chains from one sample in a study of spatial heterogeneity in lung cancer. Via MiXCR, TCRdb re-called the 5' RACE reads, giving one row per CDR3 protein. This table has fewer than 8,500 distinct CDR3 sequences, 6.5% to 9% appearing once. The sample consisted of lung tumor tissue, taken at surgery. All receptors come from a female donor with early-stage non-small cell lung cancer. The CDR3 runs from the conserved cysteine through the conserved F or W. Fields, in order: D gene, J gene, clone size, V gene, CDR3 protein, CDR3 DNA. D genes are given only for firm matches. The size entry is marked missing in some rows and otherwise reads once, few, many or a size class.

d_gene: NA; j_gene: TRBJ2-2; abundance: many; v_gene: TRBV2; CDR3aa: CASRTGGTGELFF; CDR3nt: TGTGCCAGCAGGACAGGAGGGACCGGGGAGCTGTTTTTT
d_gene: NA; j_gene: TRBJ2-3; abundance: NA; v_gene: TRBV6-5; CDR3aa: CASSPTHTSDTQYF; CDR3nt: TGTGCCAGCAGTCCCACCCACACATCAGATACGCAGTATTTT
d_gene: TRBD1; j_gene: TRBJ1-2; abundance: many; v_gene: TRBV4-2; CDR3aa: CASSQDETGYGYTF; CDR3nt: TGTGCCAGCAGCCAAGACGAGACAGGGTATGGCTACACCTTC
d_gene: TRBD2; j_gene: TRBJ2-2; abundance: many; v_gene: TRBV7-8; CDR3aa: CASSFGRGNTGELFF; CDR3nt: TGTGCCAGCAGCTTCGGGAGGGGGAACACCGGGGAGCTGTTTTTT
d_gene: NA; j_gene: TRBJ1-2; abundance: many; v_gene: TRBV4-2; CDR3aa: CASSQDPFSGGNKTF; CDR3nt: TGTGCCAGCAGCCAAGATCCATTTAGCGGAGGGAATAAAACCTTC
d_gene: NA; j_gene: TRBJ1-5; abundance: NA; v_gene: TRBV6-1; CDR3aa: CASTELDSNQPQHF; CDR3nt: TGTGCCAGCACTGAACTTGACAGCAATCAGCCCCAGCATTTT
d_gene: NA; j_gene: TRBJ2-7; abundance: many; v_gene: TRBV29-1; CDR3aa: CSVWSGETYEQYF; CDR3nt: TGCAGCGTCTGGTCGGGGGAGACATACGAGCAGTACTTC
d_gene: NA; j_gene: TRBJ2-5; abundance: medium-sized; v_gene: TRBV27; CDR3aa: CASSLFGGQFGETQYF; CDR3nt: TGTGCCAGCAGTTTATTCGGGGGGCAATTCGGGGAGACCCAGTACTTC
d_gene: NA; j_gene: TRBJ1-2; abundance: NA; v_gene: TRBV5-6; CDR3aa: CASNLRQAGKGYTF; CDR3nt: TGTGCCAGCAACTTGCGCCAGGCCGGGAAAGGCTACACCTTC
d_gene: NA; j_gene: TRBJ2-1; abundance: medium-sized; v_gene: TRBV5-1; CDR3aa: CASSPNLGEQFF; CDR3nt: TGCGCCAGCAGCCCTAATTTGGGTGAGCAGTTCTTC
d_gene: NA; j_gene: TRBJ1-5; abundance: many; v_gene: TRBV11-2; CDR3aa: CASSLDALPNQPQHF; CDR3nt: TGTGCCAGCAGCTTAGATGCCCTCCCAAATCAGCCCCAGCATTTT
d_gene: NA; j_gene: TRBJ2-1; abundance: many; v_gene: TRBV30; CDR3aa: CAWSPDYNEQFF; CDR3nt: TGTGCCTGGAGCCCGGATTACAATGAGCAGTTCTTC
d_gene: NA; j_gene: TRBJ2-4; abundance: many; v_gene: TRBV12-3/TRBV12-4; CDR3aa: CASRTGTAKNIQYF; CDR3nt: TGTGCCAGCAGGACAGGCACCGCCAAAAACATTCAGTACTTC
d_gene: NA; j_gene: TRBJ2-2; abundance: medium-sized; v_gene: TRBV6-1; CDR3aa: CASSEAGPNTGELFF; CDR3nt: TGTGCCAGCAGTGAAGCGGGACCTAACACCGGGGAGCTGTTTTTT
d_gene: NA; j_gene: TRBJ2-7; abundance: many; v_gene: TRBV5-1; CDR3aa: CASSQDPGAGGWEQYF; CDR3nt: TGCGCCAGCAGCCAGGACCCAGGGGCCGGCGGGTGGGAGCAGTACTTC
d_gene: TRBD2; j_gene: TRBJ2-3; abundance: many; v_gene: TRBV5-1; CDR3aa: CASSPPSGTTDTQYF; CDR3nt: TGCGCCAGCAGCCCCCCTAGCGGGACCACAGATACGCAGTATTTT
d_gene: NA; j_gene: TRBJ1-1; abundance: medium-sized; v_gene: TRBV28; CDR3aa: CASSLMNTEAFF; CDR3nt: TGTGCCAGCAGTTTAATGAACACTGAAGCTTTCTTT
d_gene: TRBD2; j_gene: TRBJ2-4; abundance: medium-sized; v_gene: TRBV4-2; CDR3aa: CASSQEEAAGGALSKNIQYF; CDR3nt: TGTGCCAGCAGCCAAGAAGAGGCTGCGGGAGGGGCCTTGTCCAAAAACATTCAGTACTTC
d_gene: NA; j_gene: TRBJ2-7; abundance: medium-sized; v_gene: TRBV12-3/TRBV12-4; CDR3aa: CASSSGRSYEQYF; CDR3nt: TGTGCCAGCAGCTCCGGACGGAGCTACGAGCAGTACTTC
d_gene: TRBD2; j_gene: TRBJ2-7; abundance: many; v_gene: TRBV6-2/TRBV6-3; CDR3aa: CASSKGTSGRNHEQYF; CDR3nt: TGTGCCAGCAGCAAAGGGACTAGCGGGAGGAATCACGAGCAGTACTTC
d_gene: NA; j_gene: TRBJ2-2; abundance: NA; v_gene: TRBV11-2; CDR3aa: CASSRRTGSIITGELFF; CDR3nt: TGTGCCAGCAGCCGGCGGACGGGATCGATAATCACCGGGGAGCTGTTTTTT
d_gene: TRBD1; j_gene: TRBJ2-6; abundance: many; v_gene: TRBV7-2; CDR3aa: CASSLVSTGAGANVLTF; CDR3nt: TGTGCCAGCAGCTTAGTGTCGACAGGGGCTGGGGCCAACGTCCTGACTTTC
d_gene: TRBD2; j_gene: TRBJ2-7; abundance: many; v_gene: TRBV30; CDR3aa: CAWSDGLAGGYEQYF; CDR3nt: TGTGCCTGGAGCGACGGACTAGCGGGAGGCTACGAGCAGTACTTC
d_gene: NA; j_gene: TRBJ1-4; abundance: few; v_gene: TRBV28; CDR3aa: CASRAGTRKLFF; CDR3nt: TGTGCCAGCAGGGCAGGGACCCGAAAACTGTTTTTT
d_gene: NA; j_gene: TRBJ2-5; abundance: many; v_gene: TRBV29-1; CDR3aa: CSGLRGPETQYF; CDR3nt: TGCAGCGGTCTCAGGGGTCCAGAGACCCAGTACTTC
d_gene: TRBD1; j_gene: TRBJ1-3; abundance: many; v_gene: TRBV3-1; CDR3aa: CASSQDRDRGVSGNTIYF; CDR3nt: TGTGCCAGCAGCCAAGATAGGGACAGGGGAGTCTCTGGAAACACCATATATTTT
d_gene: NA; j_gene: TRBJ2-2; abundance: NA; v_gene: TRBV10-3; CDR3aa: CAITDKASTGELFF; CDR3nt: TGTGCCATCACGGATAAAGCGTCGACCGGGGAGCTGTTTTTT
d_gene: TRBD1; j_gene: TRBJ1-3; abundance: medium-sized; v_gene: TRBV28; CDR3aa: CASSFGQGTGNTIYF; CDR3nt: TGTGCCAGCAGTTTCGGACAGGGGACTGGAAACACCATATATTTT
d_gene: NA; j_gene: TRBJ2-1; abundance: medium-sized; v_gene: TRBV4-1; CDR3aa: CASSQDGAGYNEQFF; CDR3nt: TGCGCCAGCAGCCAAGATGGGGCGGGATACAATGAGCAGTTCTTC
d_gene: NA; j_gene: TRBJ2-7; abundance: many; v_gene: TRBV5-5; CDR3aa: CASVRTGSYEQYF; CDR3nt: TGTGCCAGCGTAAGGACGGGATCCTACGAGCAGTACTTC
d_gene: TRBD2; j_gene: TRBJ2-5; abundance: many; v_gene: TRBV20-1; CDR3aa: CSAVPGLAGGRGTQYF; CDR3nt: TGCAGTGCCGTGCCGGGACTAGCGGGAGGGAGGGGGACCCAGTACTTC
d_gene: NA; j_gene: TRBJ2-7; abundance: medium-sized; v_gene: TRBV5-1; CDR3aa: CASSLGTGTNSYEQYF; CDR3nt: TGCGCCAGCAGCTTGGGCACAGGCACTAACTCCTACGAGCAGTACTTC
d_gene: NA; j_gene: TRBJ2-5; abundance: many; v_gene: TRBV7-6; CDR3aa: CASSLSRSETQYF; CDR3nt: TGTGCCAGCAGCTTATCGAGAAGCGAGACCCAGTACTTC
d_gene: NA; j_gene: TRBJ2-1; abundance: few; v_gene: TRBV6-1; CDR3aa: CASSERTDYNEQFF; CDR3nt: TGTGCCAGCAGTGAAAGAACGGACTACAATGAGCAGTTCTTC
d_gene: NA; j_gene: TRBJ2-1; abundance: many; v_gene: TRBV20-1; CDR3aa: CSASTGPLIGYNEQFF; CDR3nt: TGCAGTGCTTCGACTGGCCCCCTGATTGGGTACAATGAGCAGTTCTTC
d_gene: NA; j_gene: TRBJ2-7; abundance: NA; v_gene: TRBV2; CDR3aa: CASTPVDFEQYF; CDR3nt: TGTGCCAGCACCCCCGTGGACTTCGAGCAGTACTTC
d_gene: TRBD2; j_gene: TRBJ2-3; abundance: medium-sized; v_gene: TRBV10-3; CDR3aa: CAISAPSGEVTDTQYF; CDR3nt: TGTGCCATCAGTGCGCCCAGCGGGGAAGTGACAGATACGCAGTATTTT
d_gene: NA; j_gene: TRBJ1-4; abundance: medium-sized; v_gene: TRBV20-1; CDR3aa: CSARMPGLNEKLFF; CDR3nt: TGCAGTGCTAGAATGCCGGGACTCAATGAAAAACTGTTTTTT
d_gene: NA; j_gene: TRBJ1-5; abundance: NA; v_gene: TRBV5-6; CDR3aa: CASSTSGTTSNQPQHF; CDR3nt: TGTGCCAGCAGCACTTCGGGGACAACTAGCAATCAGCCCCAGCATTTT
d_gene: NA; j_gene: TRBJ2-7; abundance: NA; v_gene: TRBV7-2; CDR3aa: CASSHGLRPYEQYF; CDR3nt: TGCGCCAGCAGCCACGGACTGCGACCCTACGAGCAGTACTTC
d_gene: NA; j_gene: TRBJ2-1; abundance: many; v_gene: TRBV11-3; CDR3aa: CASSLGGEQFF; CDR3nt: TGTGCCAGCAGCTTAGGTGGTGAGCAGTTCTTC